These T cell receptor beta chains were read from a single sample in a study of tumor and adjacent non-tumor tissue in lung cancer. MiXCR, run by TCRdb on the multiplex PCR reads, gives a single entry per CDR3 protein. The sample carries roughly 82,000 distinct CDR3 sequences, more than 75% recorded once. Specimen: distant non-tumor lung tissue. Every receptor here comes from a woman in her fifties or sixties with non-small cell lung cancer. Both conserved end residues are part of each CDR3. D genes are given only for firm matches. Size is stated for part of the rows, as once, few or many counts, or as a class when the clone is expanded.

j_call,clone_size,d_call,v_call,cdr3_aa,cdr3_nt
TRBJ2-7,.,.,TRBV6-1,CASSPVVVGGNYEQYF,TGTGCCAGCAGTCCCGTTGTGGTGGGCGGGAACTACGAGCAGTACTTC
TRBJ2-5,once,TRBD2,TRBV12-3/TRBV12-4,CVSSIRTSGRAWETQYF,TGTGTCAGCAGTATTCGGACTAGCGGGAGGGCTTGGGAGACCCAGTACTTC
TRBJ1-4,.,TRBD1,TRBV6-5,CASDHLNRGGSNEKLFF,TGTGCCAGCGACCATCTTAATCGAGGGGGCTCTAATGAAAAACTGTTTTTT
TRBJ1-5,.,.,TRBV10-2,CACSDWNQPQHF,TGCGCCTGCAGTGACTGGAATCAACCCCAGCATTTT
TRBJ2-3,once,.,TRBV6-5,CASRLVDTQFF,TGTGCCAGTAGGCTTGTAGATACGCAGTTTTTT
TRBJ1-6,.,.,TRBV7-2,CASSLDGTVSPLHF,TGTGCCAGCAGCTTAGACGGAACAGTTTCACCCCTCCACTTT
TRBJ2-1,once,TRBD2,TRBV20-1,CSLMRREADEQFF,TGCAGTCTCATGAGGCGGGAGGCGGATGAGCAGTTCTTC
TRBJ1-3,.,.,TRBV5-6,CAISLIGGRSTGNTIYF,TGTGCCATCAGCTTGATCGGGGGACGCTCCACTGGAAACACCATATATTTT
TRBJ2-1,.,.,TRBV29-1,CSVETPERSYSEQFF,TGTAGCGTTGAAACCCCGGAGCGATCCTACAGTGAGCAGTTCTTC
TRBJ2-1,.,.,TRBV7-8,CASSFLAEINEQFF,TGTGCCAGCAGTTTTCTGGCGGAGATTAATGAGCAGTTCTTC
TRBJ2-7,.,TRBD2,TRBV10-1,CASSVSTGGVGYKQYF,TGCGCCAGCAGTGTGTCGACGGGGGGTGTGGGCTACAAGCAGTACTTC
TRBJ2-1,.,TRBD1,TRBV5-4,CASGGQGADMQFF,TGTGCCAGCGGGGGACAGGGGGCTGATATGCAGTTCTTC
TRBJ2-1,.,TRBD1,TRBV7-2,CASSAHRGGLDVEQFF,TGTGCCAGCAGCGCTCACAGGGGTGGGCTAGACGTTGAGCAGTTCTTC
TRBJ2-2,.,.,TRBV6-6,CASIRHYDASGELFF,TGTGCCAGCATCCGGCACTACGATGCTTCTGGGGAGCTGTTTTTT
TRBJ2-7,.,.,TRBV4-2,CASSQDRGGYHEQYF,TGTGCCAGCAGCCAAGACAGGGGGGGCTACCACGAGCAGTACTTC
TRBJ2-7,.,.,TRBV6-5,CASSYGGDPYEQYF,TGTGCTAGCAGTTACGGGGGAGACCCCTACGAGCAGTACTTC
TRBJ2-7,.,.,TRBV11-2,CASSTDQVAYCEQYF,TGTGCCAGCAGTACCGACCAGGTCGCCTATTGCGAGCAGTACTTC
TRBJ2-7,.,.,TRBV29-1,CSALERGEQYF,TGCAGCGCTCTAGAACGCGGTGAGCAGTACTTC
TRBJ2-2,many,.,TRBV11-2,CASSLEPGTGDLFF,TGTGCCAGCAGCTTAGAACCGGGAACCGGGGACCTGTTTTTT
TRBJ2-5,.,.,TRBV11-1,CASRLEVYKETQYF,TGTGCTAGCAGGTTGGAGGTCTACAAAGAGACCCAGTACTTC
TRBJ2-5,.,TRBD2,TRBV6-1,CACSPSGRAMETQYF,TGTGCCTGCAGTCCTAGCGGGAGGGCCATGGAGACCCAGTACTTC
TRBJ1-2,.,.,TRBV6-2/TRBV6-3,CVSSVSRGDAYDYTF,TGTGTCAGCTCAGTTTCAAGAGGGGATGCCTATGACTACACCTTC
TRBJ2-7,once,.,TRBV5-4,CASSFGCFSYEQYF,TGTGCCAGCAGCTTCGGGTGTTTCTCCTACGAGCAGTACTTC
TRBJ2-5,.,.,TRBV5-4,CARSRRAQGETQYF,TGTGCCAGAAGCCGTCGGGCGCAGGGGGAGACCCAGTACTTC
TRBJ2-5,.,.,TRBV28,CASAPLRGTQYF,TGTGCCAGCGCCCCGCTACGTGGGACCCAGTACTTC
TRBJ2-2,many,.,TRBV30,CAWSGAATGFRTGELFF,TGTGCCTGGAGCGGGGCGGCCACAGGGTTTCGGACCGGGGAGCTGTTTTTT
TRBJ2-7,.,.,TRBV10-3,CAISNRGLGRYYEQYF,TGTGCCATCAGCAATAGGGGTTTGGGACGGTATTACGAGCAGTACTTC
TRBJ1-6,.,TRBD1,TRBV28,CVSTTAQGAGSPLHF,TGTGTCAGCACAACCGCGCAGGGGGCAGGTTCACCCCTCCACTTT
TRBJ1-4,.,.,TRBV30,CACSVQGLNEKLFF,TGTGCCTGTAGTGTCCAAGGCTTAAATGAAAAACTGTTTTTT
TRBJ2-1,.,.,TRBV4-1,CASSQVVASSYNERFF,TGCGCCAGCAGCCAAGTAGTGGCGAGCTCCTACAACGAGCGGTTCTTC
TRBJ2-7,few,.,TRBV20-1,CSAMGFYEQYF,TGTAGTGCTATGGGGTTCTACGAGCAGTACTTC
TRBJ2-7,.,.,TRBV18,CASSPGSGDYEQYF,TGTGCCAGCTCACCCGGGTCTGGAGACTACGAGCAGTACTTC
TRBJ1-2,few,.,TRBV6-5,CASSYSVKSGVYGHTF,TGTGCCAGCAGTTACTCCGTTAAGTCAGGGGTCTACGGCCACACCTTC
TRBJ2-2,.,.,TRBV5-1,CASSPQGTTGKLFF,TGCGCCAGCAGCCCTCAGGGTACCACCGGGAAGCTGTTTTTT
TRBJ2-7,.,TRBD1,TRBV19,CASSPPGQGLRTSDEQYF,TGTGCCAGTAGTCCCCCGGGACAGGGGTTAAGGACGTCCGACGAGCAGTACTTC
TRBJ2-7,.,.,TRBV6-1,CVSRGVIYEQYF,TGTGTCAGCAGGGGTGTTATCTACGAGCAGTACTTC
TRBJ2-5,.,TRBD1,TRBV12-3/TRBV12-4,CANRGNQETQNF,TGTGCCAACAGGGGCAACCAAGAGACCCAGAACTTC
TRBJ2-1,few,.,TRBV20-1,CSARVAYYNEQFF,TGCAGTGCTAGGGTAGCGTACTACAATGAGCAGTTCTTC
TRBJ2-5,.,.,TRBV11-2,CASSSTQAQYF,TGTGCCAGTAGTAGCACACAGGCCCAGTACTTC
TRBJ1-4,.,.,TRBV11-2,CVSSRGQSTEKLFF,TGTGTCAGCAGCCGAGGACAGTCTACTGAAAAACTGTTTTTT
TRBJ2-5,.,.,TRBV11-1,CANSFGHGETHYF,TGTGCCAACAGCTTCGGACATGGTGAGACCCATTACTTC
TRBJ1-1,once,TRBD1,TRBV4-1,CPSGQPDRVTESFF,TGCCCCAGCGGCCAACCGGACAGGGTCACTGAATCTTTCTTT
TRBJ2-3,few,TRBD2,TRBV6-2/TRBV6-3,CASSGLAPTDTQCF,TGTGCCAGCAGTGGACTAGCGCCAACAGATACGCAGTGTTTT
TRBJ2-3,.,TRBD2,TRBV29-1,CSLSSGRESDTQYF,TGTAGTCTTTCTAGCGGGAGAGAGTCAGATACGCAGTATTTT
TRBJ2-5,.,.,TRBV10-3,CAAKRGLHETQYF,TGTGCCGCAAAAAGAGGCTTACACGAGACCCAGTACTTC
TRBJ2-1,.,TRBD2,TRBV11-2,CASSLGLAGTNEQSF,TGTGCCAGTAGCTTAGGCCTAGCGGGAACAAATGAGCAGTCCTTC
TRBJ1-5,.,.,TRBV4-1,CDSSQVQGSNQPQHF,TGCGACAGCAGCCAAGTACAAGGATCCAATCAGCCCCAGCATTTT
TRBJ2-1,.,TRBD2,TRBV30,CAWEKGTSGNDHEQSF,TGTGCGTGGGAGAAAGGGACTAGCGGGAACGACCATGAGCAGTCCTTC
TRBJ1-2,.,.,TRBV10-2,CASSVSLDGYTF,TGCGCCAGCAGCGTCAGTCTCGATGGCTACACCTTC
TRBJ2-7,medium-sized,.,TRBV6-1,CASTGGYYEQYF,TGTGCCAGCACTGGGGGCTACTACGAGCAGTACTTC
TRBJ2-1,.,.,TRBV4-2,CASSRLVGELWEQFF,TGTGCCAGCAGCCGTCTAGTGGGAGAGTTGTGGGAGCAGTTCTTC
TRBJ2-7,.,.,TRBV7-9,CASRAGTDYVQYF,TGTGCCAGCAGAGCAGGGACTGATTACGTGCAGTACTTC
TRBJ1-2,.,.,TRBV12-5,CVNGPGGDGYAF,TGTGTTAATGGCCCTGGAGGGGATGGCTACGCCTTC
TRBJ2-2,.,TRBD1,TRBV6-5,CANSRDRGSGELSF,TGTGCCAACAGTCGGGACAGGGGCTCCGGGGAGCTGTCTTTT
TRBJ1-2,.,TRBD1,TRBV6-5,CASNSGQGGMNGYTF,TGTGCCAGCAACTCCGGACAGGGCGGTATGAATGGCTACACCTTC
TRBJ1-4,.,TRBD1,TRBV6-5,CASSHLNSGGSNEKLFF,TGTGCGAGCAGCCATCTTAATTCAGGGGGCTCTAATGAAAAATTGTTTTTT
TRBJ2-2,once,.,TRBV6-1,CASNRGSGYTGEQFF,TGTGCCTCAAATAGGGGGAGCGGGTACACCGGGGAACAGTTTTTT
TRBJ2-7,once,.,TRBV28,CVSTERATYGQYF,TGTGTCAGCACGGAGCGGGCGACCTACGGGCAGTACTTC